This TCR beta chain originates from a study of shared clonotypes between healthy human individuals. The CDR3 loop spans 18 amino acids. J gave up 2 bases and V 0 bases, and 12 bases lay outside the gene matches. CDR1 and CDR2 from the germline V gene are SQVTM and ANQGSEA. The protocol was immunoSEQ multiplex PCR, while the TCRdb copy is restricted to in-frame clones and leaves out a portion. The table records 850,000 to 1,200,000 clones, around 76% of them present only once. The V gene is TRBV29-1, the J gene TRBJ2-7; TRBD1 agrees at 11 bases. This clonotype originated in a man between 18 and 29 years old in good health. Sample: memory CD4+ T cells sorted from blood. Noted subset: CD45RA-negative fraction. The CDR3 protein is CSVEDPGQGGGKAYEQYF. The CDR3 bases are TGCAGCGTTGAAGATCCGGGACAGGGGGGAGGAAAGGCCTACGAGCAGTACTTC.